This T cell receptor (beta chain) is drawn from a study of identical twins. Findings and limits, study-wide: Compared with unrelated sharing, twin-shared out-of-frame alpha sequences had more low-probability sequences. The degree of excess twin sharing was weaker in beta out-of-frame sequences. The models systematically underestimated how much out-of-frame TCR alpha was shared in monozygotic twins.

With template switching, a universal primer site was added, and the cDNA carried unique molecular identifiers. TCRdb used MiXCR to reprocess the 5' RACE reads, holding one entry per CDR3 protein. This sample carries approximately 530,000 distinct CDR3 sequences, approximately 20% of them seen once, and the ten largest clones take roughly 0.5%. This clonotype appeared a few times. Its cognate antigen is unknown. V lost 6 bases, J lost 3 bases, and 10 bases stayed unmatched. Germline CDR1 is MGHRA and CDR2 is YSYEKL. The CDR3 runs to 16 residues. This sample also belongs to another study, concerning yellow fever vaccine responses in identical twins.

The chain is built from TRBV4-1 and TRBJ2-2; 7 nucleotides align to TRBD1. The clonotype originates from a woman aged 18 to 35 in good health. Sequenced material: CD4+ T cells sorted from blood. The CDR3, as DNA: TGCGCCAGCAGGCACAGGGGTGGGTTGGACACCGGGGAGCTGTTTTTT. Its protein is CASRHRGGLDTGELFF.